Following are 16 T cell receptor beta chains from one sample sequenced in a study of human T cells and chemical hapten exposure. Time point indicated: patch test 3, about 24 weeks after DPC sensitization. The treatment here: therapeutic diphenylcyclopropenone sensitization with weekly scalp DPC. One entry per CDR3 protein, called by TCRdb with MiXCR from the RACE reads. In the table there are about 160,000 distinct CDR3 sequences, 25% to 35% of which are singletons. The source was whole blood, collected in connection with sensitization to the hapten diphenylcyclopropenone (DPC). The source of these receptors is a woman between 18 and 30 years old with alopecia areata. Some clones in this sample may be carry-over from other donors' samples.

This clonotype was counted many times. V and J are TRBV4-3 and TRBJ1-6, with a weak D call TRBD1 (5 bases). Trimming took 0 bases from V and 10 from J, leaving 10 bases between them. From germline, CDR1 is LGHNA and CDR2 YSLEER. The CDR3 contains 14 residues. CDR3 amino acids: CASSQDGGRSPLHF. The CDR3 region has the DNA TGCGCCAGCAGCCAAGATGGGGGACGGTCACCCCTCCACTTT.

The chain employs TRBV29-1 and TRBJ2-5, with 8 bases identical to TRBD1. The V and J ends lost 7 bases and 4 bases, in that order; junction bases with no gene match: 5. Per germline, CDR1 SQVTM and CDR2 ANQGSEA. This CDR3 comprises 12 residues. CDR3 in DNA: TGCAGCGAGAGAACAGGGGGAGAGACCCAGTACTTC. Residues: CSERTGGETQYF.

This clonotype was counted only a few times. V is TRBV27 and J is TRBJ2-3, with D hard to call. V was shortened by 5 bases and J by 2 bases, with 17 bases between the two germline ends. This CDR3 is 16 amino acids long. In germline, CDR1 is MNHEY, CDR2 SMNVEV (reference sequence). For the CDR3, the DNA is TGTGCCAGCAGTCCGCGGTCCCGCACATCCACAGATACGCAGTATTTT. Protein product: CASSPRSRTSTDTQYF.

This rearrangement joins TRBV2 to TRBJ1-2; D perhaps matches TRBD1 (5 bases). Germline CDR1 SNHLY, CDR2 FYNNEI. V lost 9 bases and J 9 bases, leaving 17 bases between the germline ends. This CDR3 has 12 amino acids. The CDR3 DNA follows: TGTGCCAGTCCGGGACCGGAATTGAGCTACACCTTC. Amino acids: CASPGPELSYTF.

The chain joins TRBV2 to TRBJ2-1, with D possibly being TRBD2 (6 bases). The length of the CDR3 is 15 residues. The V and J ends lost 3 bases and 6 bases respectively, with 15 bases between them. Germline loops: CDR1 SNHLY, CDR2 FYNNEI. CDR3 residues: CASSDTTRRPNEQFF. The CDR3 DNA sequence: TGTGCCAGCAGTGACACGACTAGGAGACCCAATGAGCAGTTCTTC.

The chain's CDR3 is CASSQEAGVLEQFF. For the CDR3, the DNA is TGTGCCAGCAGCCAAGAGGCGGGGGTCCTCGAGCAGTTCTTC. The chain employs TRBV4-2 and TRBJ2-1; 7 bases are a match to TRBD2. Germline V CDR1 and CDR2: LGHNA, YNFKEQ. This CDR3 is 14 amino acids long. Losses at the gene ends were 0 bases for V and 10 bases for J; bases not matched to a gene: 6.

On this clonotype itself: Germline and junction disagree at one end, which may indicate a read error. The chain carries TRBV7-2 and TRBJ2-3, with D hard to call. Germline CDR1 and CDR2: SGHTA and FQGNSA. This CDR3 spans 14 amino acids. The chain's CDR3 is CATSPRIDTDTQYF. CDR3 sequence (DNA): TGTGCCACCAGCCCTAGGATTGATACAGATACGCAGTATTTT. The variable domain in full, completed from reference TRBV7-2 and TRBJ2-3, reads GAGVSQSPSNKVTEKGKDVELRCDPISGHTALYWYRQSLGQGLEFLIYFQGNSAPDKSGLPSDRFSAERTGGSVSTLTIQRTQQEDSAVYLCATSPRIDTDTQYFGPGTRLTVL.

The chain uses TRBV15 and TRBJ1-4; 8 bases are a match to TRBD1. Trimming removed 1 base from V and 15 bases from J; junction bases left unmatched: 13. Germline CDR1 LNHNV, CDR2 YYDKDF (reference sequence). CDR3 size: 15 residues. The CDR3 DNA sequence: TGTGCCACCAGCAGAGGACAGGGGCAAACCTTAGGGGTGTTTTTT. This sequence encodes CATSRGQGQTLGVFF.

The chain is built from TRBV6-2 or TRBV6-3 and TRBJ2-1; 12 positions match TRBD2. V dropped 6 bases and J dropped 4; count of bases not matched to a gene: 7. The CDR3 spans 16 residues. CDR1 is MNHEY and CDR2 is SVGEGT in the germline V gene. The chain's CDR3 is CASSQPGLAGYNEQFF. Written as DNA, the CDR3 is TGTGCCAGCAGCCAGCCGGGACTAGCGGGTTACAATGAGCAGTTCTTC.

This clonotype was picked up a small number of times. The J gene is TRBJ1-5, the V gene TRBV7-8; maybe TRBD1 (5 bases). V gave up 3 bases and J gave up 11 bases, with 17 bases separating them. The V gene's germline CDR1 is SGHVS and CDR2 FQNEAQ. CDR3 length equals 14 residues. CDR3 nucleotides: TGTGCCAGCAGCTTGCTGACCGGGACGGGAGCCCAGCATTTT. Protein: CASSLLTGTGAQHF.

The V and J genes are TRBV20-1 and TRBJ1-1; D remains unclear. The CDR3 spans 12 residues. CDR1 DFQATT and CDR2 SNEGSKA come from the germline V gene (reference sequence). Trimming stripped 2 bases from V and 3 bases from J, with 7 bases between. The CDR3 loop is CSARIRDTEAFF. CDR3 sequence (DNA): TGCAGTGCTAGAATACGGGACACTGAAGCTTTCTTT.

This clonotype was seen only a few times. The rearrangement joins TRBV4-1 to TRBJ2-1, with unresolved D. CDR1 and CDR2 from the germline V gene are MGHRA and YSYEKL. The V gene lost 0 bases and the J gene lost 3 bases, with 9 bases spanning the gap. The CDR3 consists of 15 residues. CDR3 loop: CASSQEMGSYNEQFF. Written as DNA, the CDR3 is TGCGCCAGCAGCCAAGAGATGGGCAGCTACAATGAGCAGTTCTTC.

This clonotype was detected a few times. The V and J genes are TRBV4-3 and TRBJ2-7, with 11 nucleotides matching TRBD2. Trimming cost V 3 bases and J 0 bases; bases outside gene matches: 4. Germline V gene sequence: CDR1 LGHNA, CDR2 YSLEER. CDR3 length: 16 amino acids. As DNA, the CDR3 is TGCGCCAGCAGCCAGATTCTAGCGGGGGGCTCCTACGAGCAGTACTTC. Its translation: CASSQILAGGSYEQYF.

The chain uses TRBV6-1 and TRBJ2-1; perhaps TRBD2 as D (6 bases). V dropped 5 bases and J dropped 2 bases, with 13 bases sitting between them. Germline lookup yields CDR1 MNHNS and CDR2 SASEGT. CDR3 length: 15 residues. CDR3 protein: CASSTGPGAYNEQFF. CDR3 bases: TGTGCCAGCAGTACCGGGCCGGGGGCCTACAATGAGCAGTTCTTC.

V gene TRBV7-9 combines with J gene TRBJ1-1, with 9 bases matching TRBD1. Per germline, CDR1 SEHNR and CDR2 FQNEAQ (reference sequence). The CDR3 totals 14 residues. V was clipped by 5 bases and J by 5 bases; unmatched bases: 6. In nucleotides, the CDR3 is TGTGCCAGCAGCGGCACAGGGGGCAATACTGAAGCTTTCTTT. This codes for CASSGTGGNTEAFF.

This clonotype has only a few counts. The chain uses TRBV5-1 and TRBJ1-4; maybe TRBD1 (6 bases). The germline CDR1 and CDR2 sequences are SGHRS and YFSETQ. The CDR3 is 15 residues long. V lost 4 bases, J lost 6 bases, and 16 bases lay in between. The CDR3 nucleotides read TGCGCCAGCAGCGACGTTACAGGGAACGATGAAAAACTGTTTTTT. This sequence encodes CASSDVTGNDEKLFF.